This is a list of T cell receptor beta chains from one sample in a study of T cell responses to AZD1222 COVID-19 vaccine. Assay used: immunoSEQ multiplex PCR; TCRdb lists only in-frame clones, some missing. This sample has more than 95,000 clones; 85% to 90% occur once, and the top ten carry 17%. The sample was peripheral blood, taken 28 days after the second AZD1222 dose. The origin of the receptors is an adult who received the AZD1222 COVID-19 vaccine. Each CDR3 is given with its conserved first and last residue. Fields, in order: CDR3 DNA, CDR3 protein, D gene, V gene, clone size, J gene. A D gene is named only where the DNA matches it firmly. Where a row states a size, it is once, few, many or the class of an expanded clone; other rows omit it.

CDR3nt: TGTGCCAGCAGCTGGTCTGAGGGGCCTACACCCCTCCACTTT
CDR3aa: CASSWSEGPTPLHF
d_gene: NA
v_gene: TRBV7-9
abundance: NA
j_gene: TRBJ1-6

CDR3nt: TGTGCCATCAGTGAGCCGGGGGTGTTCGGAAAGAACAATCAGCCCCAGCATTTT
CDR3aa: CAISEPGVFGKNNQPQHF
d_gene: NA
v_gene: TRBV10-3
abundance: NA
j_gene: TRBJ1-5

CDR3nt: TGCGCCAGCAGCTTCACAGGTTATGATGGTGAGGAGCTGTTTTTT
CDR3aa: CASSFTGYDGEELFF
d_gene: NA
v_gene: TRBV5-1
abundance: NA
j_gene: TRBJ2-2

CDR3nt: TGTGCCAGCAGTTTACTACAGGGGCAGAACACCGGGGAGCTGTTTTTT
CDR3aa: CASSLLQGQNTGELFF
d_gene: TRBD1
v_gene: TRBV27
abundance: NA
j_gene: TRBJ2-2

CDR3nt: TGTGCCAGCAGCTGGACAGGGAGGACTGAAGCTTTCTTT
CDR3aa: CASSWTGRTEAFF
d_gene: TRBD1
v_gene: TRBV7-8
abundance: NA
j_gene: TRBJ1-1

CDR3nt: TGTGCCAGCCTAGGACAGGAAGACTTTGGCTACACCTTC
CDR3aa: CASLGQEDFGYTF
d_gene: NA
v_gene: TRBV21-1
abundance: NA
j_gene: TRBJ1-2

CDR3nt: TGCGCCAGCAGCGGCGGGACTCAGGACGAAAAACTGTTTTTT
CDR3aa: CASSGGTQDEKLFF
d_gene: NA
v_gene: TRBV5-1
abundance: once
j_gene: TRBJ1-4

CDR3nt: TGCAGTGCCCGGGTTCTGGTTGAGCAGTTCTTC
CDR3aa: CSARVLVEQFF
d_gene: NA
v_gene: TRBV20-1
abundance: few
j_gene: TRBJ2-1

CDR3nt: TGTGCCAGCAGTGAACTAGCGGGAGGGAGTGGGATATACAATGAGCAGTTCTTC
CDR3aa: CASSELAGGSGIYNEQFF
d_gene: TRBD2
v_gene: TRBV2
abundance: NA
j_gene: TRBJ2-1

CDR3nt: TGTGCCAGCAGTTTCAGAGGCACCGGGGAGCTGTTTTTT
CDR3aa: CASSFRGTGELFF
d_gene: NA
v_gene: TRBV12-3/TRBV12-4
abundance: NA
j_gene: TRBJ2-2

CDR3nt: TGTGCCAGCAGCCCCCGGGTACCTTCGAACACCGGGGAGCTGTTTTTT
CDR3aa: CASSPRVPSNTGELFF
d_gene: NA
v_gene: TRBV11-2
abundance: few
j_gene: TRBJ2-2

CDR3nt: TGTGCCAGTAGTACCTTGCGGGGGGGGGCGTCAGAGACCCAGTACTTC
CDR3aa: CASSTLRGGASETQYF
d_gene: TRBD2
v_gene: TRBV19
abundance: once
j_gene: TRBJ2-5

CDR3nt: TGTGCCAGTAGTGAGGGAGGCTGGGGCTACACCTTC
CDR3aa: CASSEGGWGYTF
d_gene: NA
v_gene: TRBV19
abundance: NA
j_gene: TRBJ1-2

CDR3nt: TGCGCCAGCAGCATTTCTCTAGATGAGCAGTTCTTC
CDR3aa: CASSISLDEQFF
d_gene: NA
v_gene: TRBV5-1
abundance: NA
j_gene: TRBJ2-1

CDR3nt: TGTGCCAGCTCAGACGTATCGGGGGAGAGCTATGGCTACACCTTC
CDR3aa: CASSDVSGESYGYTF
d_gene: NA
v_gene: TRBV18
abundance: NA
j_gene: TRBJ1-2

CDR3nt: TGTGCCAGCCTCAGCGGGGTTACCGGGGAGCTGTTTTTT
CDR3aa: CASLSGVTGELFF
d_gene: TRBD2
v_gene: TRBV19
abundance: NA
j_gene: TRBJ2-2

CDR3nt: TGTGCCAGTAGTTTCCAACATGAGCAGTACTTC
CDR3aa: CASSFQHEQYF
d_gene: NA
v_gene: TRBV19
abundance: NA
j_gene: TRBJ2-7

CDR3nt: TGCGCCAGCAGCTTGGGGTTAAGGGGCAGGGAGGACACTGAAGCTTTCTTT
CDR3aa: CASSLGLRGREDTEAFF
d_gene: NA
v_gene: TRBV5-1
abundance: once
j_gene: TRBJ1-1

CDR3nt: TGTGCCACCAGTGATCCTCCCCGGACAGGGGGCAATGAGCAGTTCTTC
CDR3aa: CATSDPPRTGGNEQFF
d_gene: TRBD1
v_gene: TRBV24-1
abundance: NA
j_gene: TRBJ2-1

CDR3nt: TGTGCCTGCGGAGGGGGCCCGTATGAGCAGTTCTTC
CDR3aa: CACGGGPYEQFF
d_gene: NA
v_gene: TRBV18
abundance: NA
j_gene: TRBJ2-1

CDR3nt: TGTGCCAGCAGCGAAGAATGGAATAGGGGGCATGAAAAACTGTTTTTT
CDR3aa: CASSEEWNRGHEKLFF
d_gene: TRBD1
v_gene: TRBV14
abundance: NA
j_gene: TRBJ1-4

CDR3nt: TGTGCCAGCAGTCGGCGGGGCACTGAAGCTTTCTTT
CDR3aa: CASSRRGTEAFF
d_gene: NA
v_gene: TRBV12-3/TRBV12-4
abundance: NA
j_gene: TRBJ1-1

CDR3nt: TGTGCCAGCAGTGATCTGCGGGGGACCGGGGACGGCTACACCTTC
CDR3aa: CASSDLRGTGDGYTF
d_gene: NA
v_gene: TRBV2
abundance: NA
j_gene: TRBJ1-2

CDR3nt: TGTGCCAGCACAACCAGGGGGCTGGGTAACTATGGCTACACCTTC
CDR3aa: CASTTRGLGNYGYTF
d_gene: TRBD1
v_gene: TRBV6-5
abundance: once
j_gene: TRBJ1-2

CDR3nt: TGTGCCATCAGGGACATTTGGTCGGAAAATTCACCCCTCCACTTT
CDR3aa: CAIRDIWSENSPLHF
d_gene: NA
v_gene: TRBV10-3
abundance: NA
j_gene: TRBJ1-6

CDR3nt: TGCGCCAGCAGCCCTCAAGGACAGGGGGGAAACACCATATATTTT
CDR3aa: CASSPQGQGGNTIYF
d_gene: TRBD1
v_gene: TRBV4-3
abundance: NA
j_gene: TRBJ1-3

CDR3nt: TGTGCCAGCTCACCACCTGGTTACTATGGCTACACCTTC
CDR3aa: CASSPPGYYGYTF
d_gene: NA
v_gene: TRBV18
abundance: NA
j_gene: TRBJ1-2

CDR3nt: TGTGCCAGCACCAGGGCACTAGAAGAGACCCAGTACTTC
CDR3aa: CASTRALEETQYF
d_gene: NA
v_gene: TRBV2
abundance: NA
j_gene: TRBJ2-5

CDR3nt: TGTGCCAGCAGCGTAAGGCCTAGCGGCACAGATACGCAGTATTTT
CDR3aa: CASSVRPSGTDTQYF
d_gene: NA
v_gene: TRBV9
abundance: few
j_gene: TRBJ2-3

CDR3nt: TGCAGCGTTCCAAAACTCGGACAGGGGAACTATGGCTACACCTTC
CDR3aa: CSVPKLGQGNYGYTF
d_gene: TRBD1
v_gene: TRBV29-1
abundance: few
j_gene: TRBJ1-2

CDR3nt: TGTGCCAGCAGCGGCTCCACTAGCGGGAGAAGGTACGAGCAGTACTTC
CDR3aa: CASSGSTSGRRYEQYF
d_gene: TRBD2
v_gene: TRBV2
abundance: NA
j_gene: TRBJ2-7

CDR3nt: TGTGCCAGCAGTTCCACCTACGAGGCTAGGAACGTCCTGACTTTC
CDR3aa: CASSSTYEARNVLTF
d_gene: NA
v_gene: TRBV6-2/TRBV6-3
abundance: once
j_gene: TRBJ2-6

CDR3nt: TGTGCCAGCAGCCAGGAGGGGGGCTACTACAATGAGCAGTTCTTC
CDR3aa: CASSQEGGYYNEQFF
d_gene: NA
v_gene: TRBV7-2
abundance: few
j_gene: TRBJ2-1

CDR3nt: TGCGCCAGCAGCGGGACAGGGATTAATGAAAAACTGTTTTTT
CDR3aa: CASSGTGINEKLFF
d_gene: TRBD1
v_gene: TRBV5-1
abundance: NA
j_gene: TRBJ1-4

CDR3nt: TGTGCCAGCACCCCCCAGGGGCACACTGAAGCTTTCTTT
CDR3aa: CASTPQGHTEAFF
d_gene: NA
v_gene: TRBV6-2/TRBV6-3
abundance: NA
j_gene: TRBJ1-1

CDR3nt: TGTGCCAGCAGCGTTCAGACTAGCGGGGGAGAGAACACAGATACGCAGTATTTT
CDR3aa: CASSVQTSGGENTDTQYF
d_gene: TRBD2
v_gene: TRBV9
abundance: NA
j_gene: TRBJ2-3

CDR3nt: TGTGCCAGCAGTGATAGTTGGGTTTCGGCCGGGGAGCTGTTTTTT
CDR3aa: CASSDSWVSAGELFF
d_gene: NA
v_gene: TRBV2
abundance: NA
j_gene: TRBJ2-2

CDR3nt: TGTGCCAGCAGCTTACAGGGGCCGGACACCGGGGAGCTGTTTTTT
CDR3aa: CASSLQGPDTGELFF
d_gene: NA
v_gene: TRBV11-2
abundance: NA
j_gene: TRBJ2-2

CDR3nt: TGTGCCAGCTCCTCGGACAATATTCTCACAGATACGCAGTATTTT
CDR3aa: CASSSDNILTDTQYF
d_gene: NA
v_gene: TRBV21-1
abundance: few
j_gene: TRBJ2-3

CDR3nt: TGTGCCAGCAGCTTAGGGCCCCAAGGGGGGAATGGCAATCAGCCCCAGCATTTT
CDR3aa: CASSLGPQGGNGNQPQHF
d_gene: NA
v_gene: TRBV7-2
abundance: NA
j_gene: TRBJ1-5

CDR3nt: TGCGCCAGCAGCCAGCTCCAGACTGACGAGCAGTACTTC
CDR3aa: CASSQLQTDEQYF
d_gene: NA
v_gene: TRBV4-3
abundance: NA
j_gene: TRBJ2-7

CDR3nt: TGCGCCAGCAGCCAAGATTCCAGCGGGAGCTACGAGCAGTACTTC
CDR3aa: CASSQDSSGSYEQYF
d_gene: TRBD2
v_gene: TRBV4-1
abundance: NA
j_gene: TRBJ2-7

CDR3nt: TGTGCCAGCAGTTATTTAGGTGGAGGTACAAATGAGCAGTTCTTC
CDR3aa: CASSYLGGGTNEQFF
d_gene: NA
v_gene: TRBV2
abundance: NA
j_gene: TRBJ2-1

CDR3nt: TGTGCCAGCAGCGGAAGGGGGCAGCCGAACACTGAAGCTTTCTTT
CDR3aa: CASSGRGQPNTEAFF
d_gene: TRBD1
v_gene: TRBV16
abundance: NA
j_gene: TRBJ1-1

CDR3nt: TGTGCCAGCAGCTCCAAAGACGGACTAGCGGCCAACACAGATACGCAGTATTTT
CDR3aa: CASSSKDGLAANTDTQYF
d_gene: TRBD2
v_gene: TRBV7-2
abundance: NA
j_gene: TRBJ2-3

CDR3nt: TGTGCCAGCAGCTGGACGGACAGGGATAACTATGGCTACACCTTC
CDR3aa: CASSWTDRDNYGYTF
d_gene: TRBD1
v_gene: TRBV5-6
abundance: NA
j_gene: TRBJ1-2

CDR3nt: TGTGCCACAGAAGATGGGACAGGGGGCACTGAAGCTTTCTTT
CDR3aa: CATEDGTGGTEAFF
d_gene: TRBD1
v_gene: TRBV19
abundance: NA
j_gene: TRBJ1-1

CDR3nt: TGTGCCAGCTCACCATCACAGGGGGCTGAAGCTTTCTTT
CDR3aa: CASSPSQGAEAFF
d_gene: TRBD1
v_gene: TRBV18
abundance: NA
j_gene: TRBJ1-1

CDR3nt: TGTGCCGGAAAAAGGACGTCGACCTACGAGCAGTACTTC
CDR3aa: CAGKRTSTYEQYF
d_gene: NA
v_gene: TRBV2
abundance: NA
j_gene: TRBJ2-7

CDR3nt: TGTGCCAGCAGCTTGCAGGGGGTTAACTCCTACAATGAGCAGTTCTTC
CDR3aa: CASSLQGVNSYNEQFF
d_gene: TRBD1
v_gene: TRBV11-2
abundance: NA
j_gene: TRBJ2-1

CDR3nt: TGTGCCAGCAGTTACTCATTGGGGGGATTCGGCTACACCTTC
CDR3aa: CASSYSLGGFGYTF
d_gene: NA
v_gene: TRBV6-8
abundance: NA
j_gene: TRBJ1-2

CDR3nt: TGTGCCACCAGTGAAGTAGCGGGAGGGCTTGGAGATACGCAGTATTTT
CDR3aa: CATSEVAGGLGDTQYF
d_gene: TRBD2
v_gene: TRBV24-1
abundance: NA
j_gene: TRBJ2-3

CDR3nt: TGTGCCAGCAGCCGGGGACAGGGGGCTCGAGAGACCCAGTACTTC
CDR3aa: CASSRGQGARETQYF
d_gene: TRBD1
v_gene: TRBV7-9
abundance: NA
j_gene: TRBJ2-5

CDR3nt: TGTGCCAGCAGCCAAGCGGGCGGTACTGGAAACACCATATATTTT
CDR3aa: CASSQAGGTGNTIYF
d_gene: NA
v_gene: TRBV3-1/TRBV3-2
abundance: NA
j_gene: TRBJ1-3

CDR3nt: TGTGCCAGCTCACCAGGGCGGCAGCTATATGGCTACACCTTC
CDR3aa: CASSPGRQLYGYTF
d_gene: NA
v_gene: TRBV18
abundance: NA
j_gene: TRBJ1-2

CDR3nt: TGTGCCAGCAGTATAGCACTGGGTTCCGGGGCCAACGTCCTGACTTTC
CDR3aa: CASSIALGSGANVLTF
d_gene: NA
v_gene: TRBV28
abundance: few
j_gene: TRBJ2-6

CDR3nt: TGTGCCAGCAGGGTACGGCGGGGTAATTCACCCCTCCACTTT
CDR3aa: CASRVRRGNSPLHF
d_gene: NA
v_gene: TRBV28
abundance: once
j_gene: TRBJ1-6

CDR3nt: TGTGCCACCAGTAAGACAGGGGGCGGAGTGTTTGAAGCTTTCTTT
CDR3aa: CATSKTGGGVFEAFF
d_gene: TRBD1
v_gene: TRBV24-1
abundance: NA
j_gene: TRBJ1-1

CDR3nt: TGTGCCAGCAGTTGGGGTGGGTACGAGCAGTACTTC
CDR3aa: CASSWGGYEQYF
d_gene: NA
v_gene: TRBV28
abundance: NA
j_gene: TRBJ2-7

CDR3nt: TGTGCCAGTAGTATGTATGGAGGGGGTAAGAACACTGAAGCTTTCTTT
CDR3aa: CASSMYGGGKNTEAFF
d_gene: NA
v_gene: TRBV19
abundance: NA
j_gene: TRBJ1-1